The sequence of this T cell receptor beta chain was determined in a study of PD-1 and CTLA-4 blockade in melanoma. The germline V and J ends were trimmed by 0 bases and 3 bases, with 12 bases remaining between them. CDR1 and CDR2 (germline): SQVTM, ANQGSEA. The CDR3 sequence is 14 residues long. This clone was seen only once. Assay used: immunoSEQ multiplex PCR; TCRdb lists only in-frame clones, some missing. The table has 15,000 to 20,000 clones, roughly 73% seen once. The origin of this receptor is a human donor with melanoma. The material sequenced was CD8+ T cells from peripheral blood, taken before anti-PD-1 treatment. The chain joins TRBV29-1 to TRBJ2-7; D is possibly TRBD1 (6 bases). CDR3 sequence: CSVEERGIDYEQYF. The CDR3 DNA is TGCAGCGTTGAAGAAAGGGGGATCGACTACGAGCAGTACTTC.